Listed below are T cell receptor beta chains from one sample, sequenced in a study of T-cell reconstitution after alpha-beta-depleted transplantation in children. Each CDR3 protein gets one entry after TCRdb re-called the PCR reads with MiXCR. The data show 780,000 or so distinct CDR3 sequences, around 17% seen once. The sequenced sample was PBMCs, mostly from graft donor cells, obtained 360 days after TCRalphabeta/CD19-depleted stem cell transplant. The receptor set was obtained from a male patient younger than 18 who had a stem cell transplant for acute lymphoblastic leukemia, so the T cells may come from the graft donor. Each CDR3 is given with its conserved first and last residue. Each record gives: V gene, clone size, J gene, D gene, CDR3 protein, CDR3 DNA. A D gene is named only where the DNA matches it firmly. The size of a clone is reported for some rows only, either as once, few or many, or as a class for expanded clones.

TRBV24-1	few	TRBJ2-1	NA	CATSDSGGSYNEQFF	TGTGCCACCAGTGATTCAGGGGGGAGCTACAATGAGCAGTTCTTC
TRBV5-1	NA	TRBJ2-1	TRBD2	CASSRETSGRGNEQFF	TGCGCCAGCAGCCGCGAGACTAGCGGGAGGGGAAATGAGCAGTTCTTC
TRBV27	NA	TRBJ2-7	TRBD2	CASTSGGYEQYF	TGTGCCAGCACCTCGGGGGGCTACGAGCAGTACTTC
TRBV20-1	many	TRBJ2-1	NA	CSVRRINEQFF	TGCAGTGTGCGGCGCATCAATGAGCAGTTCTTC
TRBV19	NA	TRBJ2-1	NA	CASKTRNNEQFF	TGTGCCAGTAAGACTAGAAACAATGAGCAGTTCTTC
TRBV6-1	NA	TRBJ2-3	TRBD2	CASTRLAGGWTDTQYF	TGTGCCAGCACCCGACTAGCGGGAGGGTGGACAGATACGCAGTATTTT
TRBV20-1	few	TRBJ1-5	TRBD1	CSATDRGIQPQHF	TGCAGTGCTACTGACAGGGGGATACAGCCCCAGCATTTT
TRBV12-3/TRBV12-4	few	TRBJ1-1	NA	CASSLGVGAFF	TGTGCCAGCAGTTTAGGAGTGGGAGCTTTCTTT
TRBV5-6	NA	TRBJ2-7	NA	CASSSYTYEQYF	TGTGCCAGCAGCTCATATACCTACGAGCAGTACTTC
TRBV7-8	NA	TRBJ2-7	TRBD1	CASSQTDRFYEQYF	TGTGCCAGCAGCCAGACGGACAGGTTCTACGAGCAGTACTTC
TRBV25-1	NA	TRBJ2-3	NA	CASRQEGRTDTQYF	TGTGCCAGCCGTCAGGAGGGGCGCACAGATACGCAGTATTTT
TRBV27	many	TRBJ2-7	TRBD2	CASSASGRPIEQYF	TGTGCCAGTTCCGCTAGCGGGAGGCCTATTGAGCAGTACTTC
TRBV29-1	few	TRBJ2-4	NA	CSVIRDKNIQYF	TGCAGCGTTATCCGCGACAAAAACATTCAGTACTTC
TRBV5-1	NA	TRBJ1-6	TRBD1	CASSAGTGISPLHF	TGCGCCAGCAGCGCCGGGACAGGGATTTCACCCCTCCACTTT
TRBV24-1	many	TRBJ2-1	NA	CATSEASGSPSYNEQFF	TGTGCCACCAGTGAAGCCTCAGGAAGCCCCTCCTACAATGAGCAGTTCTTC
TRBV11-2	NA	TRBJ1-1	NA	CASSLEAKTEAFF	TGTGCCAGCAGCTTAGAGGCAAAAACTGAAGCTTTCTTT
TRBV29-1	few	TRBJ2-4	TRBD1	CSASDREFIAKNIQYF	TGCAGCGCCTCAGACAGGGAATTTATAGCCAAAAACATTCAGTACTTC
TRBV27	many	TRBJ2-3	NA	CASSSPLVGGSTDTQYF	TGTGCCAGCAGTTCCCCCTTAGTGGGCGGAAGCACAGATACGCAGTATTTT
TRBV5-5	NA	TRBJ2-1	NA	CASSNSGVSYNEQFF	TGTGCCAGCAGCAACAGTGGGGTGTCCTACAATGAGCAGTTCTTC
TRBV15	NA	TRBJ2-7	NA	CATSRGTQPSRYF	TGTGCCACCAGCAGAGGGACTCAACCAAGTCGGTACTTC
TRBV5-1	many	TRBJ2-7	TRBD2	CASSSGTSGRSYEQYF	TGCGCCAGCAGCTCCGGGACTAGCGGGAGATCGTACGAGCAGTACTTC
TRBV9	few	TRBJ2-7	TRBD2	CASSAGLAETYEQYF	TGTGCCAGCAGCGCAGGACTAGCGGAGACCTACGAGCAGTACTTC
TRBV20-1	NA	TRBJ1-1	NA	CSPRWGMNTEAFF	TGCAGTCCCAGGTGGGGGATGAACACTGAAGCTTTCTTT
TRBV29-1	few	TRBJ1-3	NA	CSVVAGNTIYF	TGCAGCGTTGTGGCCGGAAACACCATATATTTT
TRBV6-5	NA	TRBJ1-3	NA	CASSYSTATGNTIYF	TGTGCCAGCAGTTACTCGACAGCAACTGGAAACACCATATATTTT
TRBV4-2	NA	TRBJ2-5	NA	CASSQIGQTGEETQYF	TGTGCCAGCAGCCAAATCGGGCAGACCGGAGAAGAGACCCAGTACTTC
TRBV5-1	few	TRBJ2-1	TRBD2	CASSFYWTSGRNSYNEQFF	TGCGCCAGCAGCTTCTACTGGACTAGCGGGAGGAACTCCTACAATGAGCAGTTCTTC
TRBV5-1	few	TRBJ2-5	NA	CASRGGARPQETQYF	TGCGCCAGCCGAGGGGGTGCAAGGCCGCAAGAGACCCAGTACTTC
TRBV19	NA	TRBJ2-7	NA	CASSISWDSYEQYF	TGTGCCAGTAGTATATCTTGGGACTCCTACGAGCAGTACTTC
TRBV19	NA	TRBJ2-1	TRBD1	CASSARQGSYNEQFF	TGTGCCAGTAGTGCCCGACAGGGATCCTACAATGAGCAGTTCTTC
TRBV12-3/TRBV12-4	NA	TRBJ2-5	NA	CASSFWNRQETQYF	TGTGCCAGCAGTTTTTGGAACCGACAAGAGACCCAGTACTTC
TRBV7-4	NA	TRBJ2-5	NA	CASSSGTTRAQYF	TGTGCCAGCAGCTCTGGGACCACACGAGCCCAGTACTTC
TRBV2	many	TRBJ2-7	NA	CASSALVGAGSYEQYF	TGTGCCAGCAGCGCCCTCGTAGGAGCGGGTTCCTACGAGCAGTACTTC
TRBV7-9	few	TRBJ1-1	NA	CASSLARGLTLNTEAFF	TGTGCCAGCAGCTTAGCGCGCGGGTTAACTTTAAACACTGAAGCTTTCTTT
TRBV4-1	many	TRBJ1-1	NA	CASSQRVTGNTEAFF	TGCGCCAGCAGCCAGAGGGTCACGGGGAACACTGAAGCTTTCTTT
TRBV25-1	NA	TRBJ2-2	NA	CASSEYDSEVGGTAYTGELFF	TGTGCCAGCAGTGAATATGACAGTGAGGTAGGGGGGACAGCCTACACCGGGGAGCTGTTTTTT
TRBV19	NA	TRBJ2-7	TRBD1	CASSIQTGEIYEQYF	TGTGCCAGTAGTATCCAAACAGGGGAAATCTACGAGCAGTACTTC
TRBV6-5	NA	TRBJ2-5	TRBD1	CASSFQPRGRQETQYF	TGTGCCAGCAGTTTCCAGCCGAGGGGGCGGCAAGAGACCCAGTACTTC
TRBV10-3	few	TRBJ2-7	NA	CAIRIDRSEQYF	TGTGCCATCAGGATTGACAGGAGCGAGCAGTACTTC
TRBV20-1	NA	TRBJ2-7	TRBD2	CSAPRAGSRSSYEQYF	TGCAGTGCCCCCCGAGCGGGATCTCGTAGCTCCTACGAGCAGTACTTC
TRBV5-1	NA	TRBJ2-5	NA	CASNRADQETQYF	TGCGCCAGCAATCGGGCGGACCAAGAGACCCAGTACTTC
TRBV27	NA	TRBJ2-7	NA	CASSNREYEQYF	TGTGCCAGCAGTAACCGGGAGTACGAGCAGTACTTC
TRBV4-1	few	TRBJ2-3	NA	CASSRFLADTQYF	TGCGCCAGCAGCCGATTCCTAGCAGATACGCAGTATTTT
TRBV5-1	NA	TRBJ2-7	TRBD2	CASSLGPFAGTTPYEQYF	TGCGCCAGCAGCTTGGGTCCATTTGCCGGGACTACGCCCTACGAGCAGTACTTC
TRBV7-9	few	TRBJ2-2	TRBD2	CASSLTLAGPTGELFF	TGTGCCAGCAGCTTGACTCTAGCGGGACCCACCGGGGAGCTGTTTTTT
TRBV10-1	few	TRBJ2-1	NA	CASSEGGTGRGGNEQFF	TGCGCCAGCAGTGAAGGGGGAACCGGCCGGGGAGGCAATGAGCAGTTCTTC